This T cell receptor beta chain was retrieved from a study of Graves' ophthalmopathy and Graves' hyperthyroidism. Study information: Over 18 months of follow-up, stable hyperthyroidism required that no ophthalmopathy appear. Study-level points and caveats: Using a 13-signature model, the authors split ophthalmopathy from stable hyperthyroidism, with 85% to 90% sensitivity and roughly 80% specificity. The model predicted ophthalmopathy progression with about 69% sensitivity and less than 80% specificity.

Amplification targeted the TCR beta CDR3 regions, with RNA transcripts as the source material. HTBI primers primed a first-round RT-PCR, and a second-round multiplex PCR followed. TCRdb re-derived calls from the multiplex PCR reads in MiXCR, one entry per CDR3 protein. The data hold over a million distinct CDR3 sequences, with about two fifths observed a single time. This clonotype appeared many times. Its antigen is unknown. V gave up 1 base and J gave up 4 bases; unmatched junction bases: 9. Germline-derived CDR1 and CDR2 are SEHNR and FQNEAQ (reference sequence). CDR3 size: 17 residues. The sequence was obtained from an adult man with Graves' hyperthyroidism. The sample comprised peripheral blood or thyroid tissue (not recorded which). The V call is TRBV7-9, the J call TRBJ1-1, with 10 bases fitting TRBD1. The chain's CDR3 is CASSLGAGQGVATEAFF. The CDR3 DNA reads as TGTGCCAGCAGCTTAGGTGCAGGACAGGGGGTCGCCACTGAAGCTTTCTTT.